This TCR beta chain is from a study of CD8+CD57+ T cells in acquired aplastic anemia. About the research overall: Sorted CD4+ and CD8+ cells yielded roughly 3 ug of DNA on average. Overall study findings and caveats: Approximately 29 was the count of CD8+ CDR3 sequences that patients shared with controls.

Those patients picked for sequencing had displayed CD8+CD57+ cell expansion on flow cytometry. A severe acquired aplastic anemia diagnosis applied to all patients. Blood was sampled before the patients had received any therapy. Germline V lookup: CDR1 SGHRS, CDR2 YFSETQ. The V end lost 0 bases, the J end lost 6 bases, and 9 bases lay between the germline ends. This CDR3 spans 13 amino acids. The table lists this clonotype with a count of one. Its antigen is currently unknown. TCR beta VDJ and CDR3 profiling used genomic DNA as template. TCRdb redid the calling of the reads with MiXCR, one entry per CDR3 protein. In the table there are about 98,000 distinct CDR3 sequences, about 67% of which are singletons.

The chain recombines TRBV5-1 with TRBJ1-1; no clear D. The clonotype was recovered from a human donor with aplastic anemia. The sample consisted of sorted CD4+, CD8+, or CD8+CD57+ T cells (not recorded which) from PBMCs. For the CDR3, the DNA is TGCGCCAGCAGCTTGGGTCAGACGGCTGAAGCTTTCTTT. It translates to CASSLGQTAEAFF.